The 8 T cell receptor beta chains below were found in one sample sequenced in a study of identical twins (dated by TCRdb to the mid-2010s). Libraries were prepared through 5' RACE. TCRdb lists the instrument as Illumina HiSeq 2000. TCRdb cleaned the public reads at Q25 with fastp, built clones with MiXCR and kept in-frame beta chains. Entries that share a CDR3 protein sequence are merged under the most common genes and DNA. This sample has roughly 690,000 distinct CDR3 sequences in its table, and 5.5% to 6.5% of those were observed once. Roughly 1.6% of the sample goes to the ten largest clones. The sequenced sample was naive T cells sorted from blood. The sample's cell subset or site label is to be understood as: cells isolated with a human naive T-cell isolation kit. The receptors stem from a man aged 18 to 29 in good health.

In this sample, this clonotype turned up many times. This chain links TRBV29-1 with TRBJ1-3, with 8 positions matching TRBD1. Germline values: CDR1 SQVTM, CDR2 ANQGSEA. Trimming removed 6 bases from V and 2 bases from J; junction bases left unmatched: 6. The CDR3 contains 14 residues. The CDR3 bases are TGCAGCGTAACTTACAGGGGGACTGGAAACACCATATATTTT. This encodes CSVTYRGTGNTIYF.

This clonotype came up many times. The rearrangement uses TRBV7-6 and TRBJ1-5; D is perhaps TRBD1 (5 bases). Trimming removed 5 bases at V and 1 base at J, with 12 bases between. The germline CDR1 and CDR2 sequences are SGHVS and FNYEAQ. The length of the CDR3 is 15 residues. The CDR3 DNA is TGTGCCAGCAGCCCGGGGGTAGGGAGCAATCAGCCCCAGCATTTT. This gives the protein CASSPGVGSNQPQHF.

This chain joins TRBV5-1 and TRBJ2-5; D gene unclear. The CDR3 runs to 13 residues. The germline V gene encodes CDR1 SGHRS and CDR2 YFSETQ. Trimming took 5 bases from V and 2 from J, leaving 10 bases between them. The chain's CDR3 is CASSRHQQETQYF. The CDR3 nucleotides read TGCGCCAGCAGTAGGCACCAACAAGAGACCCAGTACTTC.

This clonotype has ten or more counts. The J gene is TRBJ2-1, the V gene TRBV12-3 or TRBV12-4; D is undetermined. The CDR3 runs 11 residues. V shed 4 bases and J shed 10 bases, with 8 bases lying between them. The chain's CDR3 is CASSSTYEQFF. The CDR3 DNA reads as TGTGCCAGCAGTTCCACGTACGAGCAGTTCTTC.

The chain combines TRBV4-3 with TRBJ2-3; D possibly corresponds to TRBD1 (5 bases). V lost 2 bases, J lost 10 bases, and 25 bases lay in between. The germline gives CDR1 LGHNA, CDR2 YSLEER. CDR3 size: 17 residues. Written as DNA, the CDR3 is TGCGCCAGCAGCCAAAGATTTATTGGGGCCCCCCGATATGCGCAGTATTTT. Amino acid sequence: CASSQRFIGAPRYAQYF.

This clonotype came up a few times. The V and J genes are TRBV20-1 and TRBJ2-7; 8 positions match TRBD1. The ends lost 4 bases at V and 3 bases at J; junction bases unmatched: 5. The CDR3 is 13 residues long. CDR1 and CDR2 from the germline V gene are DFQATT and SNEGSKA (reference sequence). CDR3 sequence reads: CSATDRVNYEQYV. The CDR3, as DNA: TGCAGTGCTACGGACAGGGTGAACTACGAGCAGTACGTC.

This clonotype was detected ten times or more. The V and J genes are TRBV6-6 and TRBJ2-4; D is possibly TRBD1 (6 bases). Per germline, CDR1 MNHNY and CDR2 SVGAGI (reference sequence). V lost 5 bases, J lost 14 bases, and 16 bases lay in between. The CDR3 totals 12 residues. CDR3 amino acids: CASSQYLGQEYF. Here the CDR3 DNA reads TGTGCCAGCAGTCAGTACCTGGGACAAGAGTACTTC.

This clonotype showed up many times. The V and J genes are TRBV10-2 and TRBJ2-7; 9 positions agree with TRBD2. The germline CDR1 and CDR2 sequences are WSHSY and SAAADI. The length of the CDR3 is 16 residues. Trimming removed 0 bases from V and 4 bases from J; junction bases left unmatched: 7. Here the CDR3 reads CASSESGGRAFYEQYV. In nucleotides, the CDR3 is TGCGCCAGCAGTGAGTCCGGCGGGAGGGCTTTTTACGAGCAGTACGTC.